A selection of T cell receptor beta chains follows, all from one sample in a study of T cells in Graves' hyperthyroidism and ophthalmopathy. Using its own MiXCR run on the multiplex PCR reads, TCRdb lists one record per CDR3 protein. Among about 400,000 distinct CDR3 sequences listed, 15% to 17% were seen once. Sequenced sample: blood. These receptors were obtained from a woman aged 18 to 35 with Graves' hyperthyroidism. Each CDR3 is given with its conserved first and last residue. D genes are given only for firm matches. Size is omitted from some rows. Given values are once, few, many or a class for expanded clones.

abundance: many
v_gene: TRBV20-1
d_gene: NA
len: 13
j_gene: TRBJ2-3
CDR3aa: CSAPPPGTDTQYF
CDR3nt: TGCAGTGCCCCCCCCCCGGGCACAGATACGCAGTATTTT

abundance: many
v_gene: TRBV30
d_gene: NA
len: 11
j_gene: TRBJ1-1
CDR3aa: CAWSAGPEAFF
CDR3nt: TGTGCCTGGAGCGCAGGGCCTGAAGCTTTCTTT

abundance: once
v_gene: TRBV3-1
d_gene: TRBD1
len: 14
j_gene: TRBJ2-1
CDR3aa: CASSSGQGGDEQFF
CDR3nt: TGTGCCAGCTCATCCGGACAGGGTGGAGATGAGCAGTTCTTC

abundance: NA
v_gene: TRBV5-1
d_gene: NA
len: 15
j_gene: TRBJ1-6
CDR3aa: CASSSASSYNSPLHF
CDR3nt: TGCGCCAGCAGCTCGGCTAGCTCCTATAATTCACCCCTCCACTTT

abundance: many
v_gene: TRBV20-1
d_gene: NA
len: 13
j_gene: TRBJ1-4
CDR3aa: CSALGTPNEKLFF
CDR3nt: TGCAGTGCTCTCGGGACTCCTAATGAAAAACTGTTTTTT

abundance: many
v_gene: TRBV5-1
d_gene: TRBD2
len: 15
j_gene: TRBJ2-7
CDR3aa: CASSYVAGGSGEQYF
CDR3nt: TGCGCCAGCAGCTATGTAGCGGGAGGGTCTGGCGAGCAGTACTTC

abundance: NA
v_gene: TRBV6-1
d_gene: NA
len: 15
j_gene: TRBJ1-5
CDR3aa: CASTLTSLGNQPQHF
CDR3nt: TGTGCCAGCACCTTGACCTCACTGGGGAATCAGCCCCAGCATTTT

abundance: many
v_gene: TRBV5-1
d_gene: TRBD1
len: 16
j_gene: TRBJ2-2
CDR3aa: CASSRTGQGAAGELFF
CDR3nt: TGCGCCAGCAGCCGTACTGGACAGGGGGCGGCCGGGGAGCTGTTTTTT

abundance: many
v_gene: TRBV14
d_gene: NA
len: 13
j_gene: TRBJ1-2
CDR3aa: CASSQGVDYGYTF
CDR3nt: TGTGCCAGCAGCCAGGGGGTGGACTATGGCTACACCTTC

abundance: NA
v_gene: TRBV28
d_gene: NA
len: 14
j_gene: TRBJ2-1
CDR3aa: CASSLSLAYNEQFF
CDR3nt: TGTGCCAGCAGTTTAAGCCTAGCGTACAATGAGCAGTTCTTC

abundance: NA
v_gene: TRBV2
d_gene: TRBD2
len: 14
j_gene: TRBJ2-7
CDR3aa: CASKPGLARYEQYF
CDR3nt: TGTGCCAGCAAACCGGGACTAGCGCGTTACGAGCAGTACTTC

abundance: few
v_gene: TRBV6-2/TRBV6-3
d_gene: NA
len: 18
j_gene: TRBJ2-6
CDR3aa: CASRFGYLPSSGANVLTF
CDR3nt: TGTGCCAGCAGATTTGGGTACCTTCCGAGCTCTGGGGCCAACGTCCTGACTTTC

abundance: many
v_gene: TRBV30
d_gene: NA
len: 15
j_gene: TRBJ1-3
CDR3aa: CAWSVPEHSGNTIYF
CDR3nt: TGTGCCTGGAGTGTCCCCGAGCACTCTGGAAACACCATATATTTT

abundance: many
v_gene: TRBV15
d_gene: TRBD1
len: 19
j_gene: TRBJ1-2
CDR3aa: CATSRLLGDRRQYRYGYTF
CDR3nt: TGTGCCACCAGCAGACTCTTGGGGGACAGGAGACAATATCGCTATGGCTACACCTTC